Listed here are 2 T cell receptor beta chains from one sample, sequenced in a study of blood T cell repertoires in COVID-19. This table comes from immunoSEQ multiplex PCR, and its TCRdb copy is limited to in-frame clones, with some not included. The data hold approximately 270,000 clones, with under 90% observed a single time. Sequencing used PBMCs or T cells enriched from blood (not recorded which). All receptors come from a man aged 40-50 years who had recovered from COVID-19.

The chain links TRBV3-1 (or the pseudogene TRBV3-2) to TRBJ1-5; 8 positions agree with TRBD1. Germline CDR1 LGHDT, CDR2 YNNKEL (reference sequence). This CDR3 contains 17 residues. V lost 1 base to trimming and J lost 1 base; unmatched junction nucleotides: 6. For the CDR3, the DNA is TGTGCCAGCAGCCAAGGGATTAGGACAGGGAGCAATCAGCCCCAGCATTTT. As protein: CASSQGIRTGSNQPQHF.

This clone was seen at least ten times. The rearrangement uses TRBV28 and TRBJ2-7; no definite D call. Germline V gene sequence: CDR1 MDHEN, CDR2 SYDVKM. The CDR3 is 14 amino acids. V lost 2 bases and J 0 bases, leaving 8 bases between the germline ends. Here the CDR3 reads CASSLIQSSYEQYF. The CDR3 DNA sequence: TGTGCCAGCAGTTTAATACAGAGCTCCTACGAGCAGTACTTC.